The TCR beta chain under discussion was sequenced for a study of T cells in Graves' hyperthyroidism and ophthalmopathy. The J segment lost 6 bases and the V segment lost 1 base, leaving 4 bases of the junction unmatched. This CDR3 is built from 14 residues. Germline V gene sequence: CDR1 SGHTA, CDR2 FQGNSA. This clonotype has at least ten counts. TCR beta CDR3 regions were amplified from RNA. TCR CDR3 regions were first amplified by RT-PCR with HTBI primers. From the multiplex PCR reads, TCRdb called clonotypes with MiXCR, one entry per CDR3 protein. The table records about 520,000 distinct CDR3 sequences, approximately 25% of them present only once.

This sequence was found in a woman in her 30s with Graves' ophthalmopathy. Sequenced material: blood. The chain has TRBV7-2 and TRBJ2-7; 9 bases are shared with TRBD2. The CDR3 bases are TGTGCCAGCAGCTTAGTAGCGGGGGAGGGCGAGCAGTACTTC. Amino acid sequence: CASSLVAGEGEQYF.